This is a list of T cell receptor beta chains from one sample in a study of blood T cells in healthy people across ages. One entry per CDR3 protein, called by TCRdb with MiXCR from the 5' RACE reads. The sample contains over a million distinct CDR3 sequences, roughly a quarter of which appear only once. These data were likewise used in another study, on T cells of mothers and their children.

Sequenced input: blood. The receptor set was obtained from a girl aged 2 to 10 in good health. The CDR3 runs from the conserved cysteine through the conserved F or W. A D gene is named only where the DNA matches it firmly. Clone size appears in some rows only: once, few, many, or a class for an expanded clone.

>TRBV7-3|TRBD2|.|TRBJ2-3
CASSSRTSVTDTQYF
TGTGCCAGCAGTTCTAGGACTAGCGTCACAGATACGCAGTATTTT
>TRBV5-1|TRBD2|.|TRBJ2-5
CASRPSGRSQETQYF
TGCGCCAGCAGGCCTAGCGGGAGGTCACAAGAGACCCAGTACTTC
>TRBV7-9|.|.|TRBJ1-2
CASSQSGPFF
TGTGCCAGCAGCCAATCGGGCCCTTTCTTC
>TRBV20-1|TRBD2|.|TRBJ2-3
CSATRTSLFSDTQYF
TGCAGTGCTACAAGGACTAGTTTGTTCTCAGATACGCAGTATTTT
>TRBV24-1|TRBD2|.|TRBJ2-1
CATSVLAGGYNEQFF
TGTGCCACCAGTGTACTAGCGGGAGGGTACAATGAGCAGTTCTTC
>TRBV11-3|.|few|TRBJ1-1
CASSLVDRNTEAFF
TGTGCCAGCAGCTTGGTGGACCGGAACACTGAAGCTTTCTTT
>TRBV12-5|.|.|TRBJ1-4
CASGTSPEYEKLFF
TGTGCTAGTGGTACGTCGCCGGAATACGAAAAACTGTTTTTT
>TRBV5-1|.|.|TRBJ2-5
CASTDLESRGGRETQYF
TGCGCCAGCACTGACCTGGAGTCCAGGGGTGGTAGGGAGACCCAGTACTTC
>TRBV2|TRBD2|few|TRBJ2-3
CASRMGLAGDTDTQYF
TGTGCCAGCAGAATGGGACTAGCGGGAGACACAGATACGCAGTATTTT
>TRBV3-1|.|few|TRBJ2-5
CASGQRSYELLQYF
TGTGCCAGCGGCCAACGGTCTTATGAGCTCCTCCAGTACTTC
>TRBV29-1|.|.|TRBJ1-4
CSAFLGVNEKLFF
TGCAGCGCTTTTCTAGGGGTTAATGAAAAACTGTTTTTT
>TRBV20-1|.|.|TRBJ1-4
CSARTGGEKLLF
TGCAGTGCTAGAACTGGGGGTGAAAAACTGCTTTTT
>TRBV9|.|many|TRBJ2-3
CASSDHRDLSTDTQYF
TGTGCCAGCAGCGACCACCGGGACCTAAGCACAGATACGCAGTATTTT
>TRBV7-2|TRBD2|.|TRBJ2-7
CASSFLLAESYEQYF
TGTGCCAGCAGCTTTCTCCTAGCGGAATCCTACGAGCAGTACTTC
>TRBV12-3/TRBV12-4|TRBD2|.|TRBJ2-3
CASSWEREVADTRYF
TGTGCCAGCAGTTGGGAGCGGGAGGTGGCAGATACGCGGTATTTT
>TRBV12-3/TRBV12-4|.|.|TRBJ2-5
CASSLAYKQYF
TGTGCCAGCAGTCTTGCCTACAAGCAGTACTTC
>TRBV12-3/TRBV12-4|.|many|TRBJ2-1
CASSLGLGGEQFF
TGTGCCAGCAGTTTAGGCCTAGGCGGGGAACAGTTCTTC
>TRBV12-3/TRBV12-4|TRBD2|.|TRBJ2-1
CASSQGTSEYNEQFF
TGTGCCAGCAGTCAAGGGACTAGCGAATACAATGAGCAGTTCTTC
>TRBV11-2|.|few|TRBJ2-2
CASSLFGGGHTGELFF
TGTGCCAGCAGCTTATTTGGAGGGGGACACACCGGGGAGCTGTTTTTT
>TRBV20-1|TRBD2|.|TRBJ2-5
CSASSAGGGQETQYF
TGCAGTGCTAGCTCAGCGGGAGGGGGGCAAGAGACCCAGTACTTC
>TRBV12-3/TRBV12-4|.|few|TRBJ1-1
CASSPRGIAFF
TGTGCCAGCAGCCCACGGGGGATAGCTTTCTTT
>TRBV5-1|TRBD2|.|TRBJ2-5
CASSPGTSGPETQYF
TGCGCCAGCAGCCCCGGGACTAGCGGACCAGAGACCCAGTACTTC
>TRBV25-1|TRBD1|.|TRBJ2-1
CASRVDGTVNEQFF
TGTGCCAGCAGAGTAGACGGGACAGTCAATGAGCAGTTCTTC
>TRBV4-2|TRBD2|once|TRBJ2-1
CASSQDASGARLGNEQFF
TGTGCCAGCAGCCAAGATGCTAGCGGGGCCCGACTAGGCAATGAGCAGTTCTTC
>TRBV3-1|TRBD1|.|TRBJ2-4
CASSQPGTGGNIQYF
TGTGCCAGCAGCCAACCTGGGACAGGGGGAAACATTCAGTACTTC
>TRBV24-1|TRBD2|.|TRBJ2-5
CATSDTHRDGRETQYF
TGTGCCACCAGTGATACCCACCGGGACGGGAGGGAGACCCAGTACTTC
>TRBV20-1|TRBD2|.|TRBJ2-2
CSARDLRGADTGELFF
TGCAGTGCTAGAGATTTGCGGGGGGCGGATACCGGGGAGCTGTTTTTT
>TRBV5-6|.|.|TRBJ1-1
CASSLIQTPEAFF
TGTGCCAGCAGCTTGATACAGACCCCTGAAGCTTTCTTT
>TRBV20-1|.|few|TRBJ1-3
CSARPGGSGNTIYF
TGCAGTGCTAGACCGGGCGGCTCCGGAAACACCATATATTTT
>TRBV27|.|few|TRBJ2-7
CASIGPYEQYF
TGTGCCAGCATCGGTCCGTACGAGCAGTACTTC
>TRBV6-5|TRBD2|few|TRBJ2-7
CASSPIAGGGYEQYF
TGTGCCAGCAGCCCAATAGCGGGGGGGGGTTACGAGCAGTACTTC
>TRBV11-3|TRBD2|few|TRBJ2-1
CASNKRGVDNEQFF
TGTGCCAGCAACAAGCGGGGGGTTGACAATGAGCAGTTCTTC
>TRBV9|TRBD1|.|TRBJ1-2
CASSVVRDRGFNGYTF
TGTGCCAGCAGCGTAGTACGGGACAGGGGTTTCAATGGCTACACCTTC
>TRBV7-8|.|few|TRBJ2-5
CASSLYTGGGRETQYF
TGTGCCAGCAGCTTATACACCGGTGGAGGGAGGGAGACCCAGTACTTC
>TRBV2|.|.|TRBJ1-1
CASRTAGPNTEAFF
TGTGCCAGCCGAACGGCAGGGCCGAACACTGAAGCTTTCTTT
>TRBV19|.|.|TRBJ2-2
CASSWNRLDTGELFF
TGTGCCAGTAGTTGGAACAGGTTGGACACCGGGGAGCTGTTTTTT
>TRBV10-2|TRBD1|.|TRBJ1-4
CASKGTGFEKLFF
TGCGCCAGCAAAGGGACAGGATTTGAAAAACTGTTTTTT
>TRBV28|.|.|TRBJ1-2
CASTKGLADYGYTF
TGTGCCAGTACTAAGGGCCTGGCTGACTATGGCTACACCTTC
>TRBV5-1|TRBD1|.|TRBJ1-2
CASGLEGARRGYTF
TGCGCCAGCGGCTTGGAGGGGGCGCGGAGAGGCTACACCTTC
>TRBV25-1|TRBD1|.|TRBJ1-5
CASSVGQGAGQPQHF
TGTGCCAGCAGTGTCGGCCAGGGGGCCGGTCAGCCCCAGCATTTT
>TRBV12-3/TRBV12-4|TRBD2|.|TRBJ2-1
CASELAGNEQFF
TGTGCCAGCGAGTTAGCGGGAAATGAGCAGTTCTTC
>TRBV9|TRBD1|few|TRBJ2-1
CASSRGPGQANEQFF
TGTGCCAGCAGCCGGGGACCTGGACAGGCCAATGAGCAGTTCTTC
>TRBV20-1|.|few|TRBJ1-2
CSARDQGNYGYTF
TGCAGTGCTAGAGATCAGGGGAACTATGGCTACACCTTC
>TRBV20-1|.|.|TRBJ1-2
CSAGRRQVGHYGYTF
TGCAGTGCCGGAAGAAGACAGGTCGGGCACTATGGCTACACCTTC
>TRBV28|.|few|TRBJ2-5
CATRLGGAVLGETQYF
TGTGCCACAAGGCTGGGGGGGGCCGTTTTGGGAGAGACCCAGTACTTC
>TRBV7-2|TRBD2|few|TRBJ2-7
CASSLDIPGGYEQYF
TGTGCCAGCAGCTTAGATATCCCGGGAGGCTACGAGCAGTACTTC
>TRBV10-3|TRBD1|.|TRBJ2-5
CAISEWDRGYQETQYF
TGTGCCATCAGTGAGTGGGACAGGGGGTACCAAGAGACCCAGTACTTC
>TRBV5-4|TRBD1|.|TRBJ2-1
CASNAGQVTYNEQFF
TGTGCCAGCAATGCGGGACAGGTGACCTACAATGAGCAGTTCTTC
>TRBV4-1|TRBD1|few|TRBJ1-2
CASSPSGGALGGYTF
TGCGCCAGCAGCCCGTCAGGGGGAGCGTTGGGTGGCTACACCTTC
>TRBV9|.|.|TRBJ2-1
CASSDLGEGQFF
TGTGCCAGCAGCGACTTAGGGGAAGGGCAGTTCTTC
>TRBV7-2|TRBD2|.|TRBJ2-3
CASSRDKFSGTRGVVDTQYF
TGTGCCAGCAGCCGAGATAAATTTAGCGGGACGAGGGGGGTTGTGGATACGCAGTATTTT
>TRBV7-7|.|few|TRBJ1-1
CASSTREGTEAFF
TGTGCTAGCAGCACGCGGGAGGGCACTGAAGCTTTCTTT
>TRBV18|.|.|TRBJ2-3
CASSPGGAQTDTQYF
TGTGCCAGCTCACCGGGCGGGGCTCAGACAGATACGCAGTATTTT
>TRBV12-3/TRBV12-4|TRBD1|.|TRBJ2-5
CASFPSDRGQETQYF
TGTGCCAGCTTCCCATCGGACAGGGGCCAAGAGACCCAGTACTTC
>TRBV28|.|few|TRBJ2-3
CASSGKGTDTQYF
TGTGCCAGCAGCGGGAAGGGCACAGATACGCAGTATTTT